This T cell receptor (beta chain) appears in the sequencing data of a study of blood T cell repertoires in COVID-19. About the research overall: PBMCs, B-cell-depleted T cells, or T cells were the source of the cDNA or gDNA that made up the material.

Original methodology: Amplification of reference gene primers provided the estimated nucleated cell counts. Sequenced by immunoSEQ multiplex PCR; TCRdb stores in-frame clones only, minus some. V, J and clone size were drawn from that table, and D and trimming were deduced from the DNA. The repertoire holds around 110,000 clones, with roughly 88% as singletons. CDR1 and CDR2 from the germline V gene are MRHNA and SNTAGT. The CDR3 loop spans 18 amino acids. Between the trimmed V and J ends, which lost 0 bases and 7 bases, there was a span of 22 bases. The receptor was derived from a man aged 45-65 years with active or convalescent COVID-19. What was sequenced was peripheral blood. The V call is TRBV6-4, the J call TRBJ2-1; D is unresolved. The CDR3 DNA is TGTGCCAGCAGTGACTCGGGCGTCCCTCCTTTAAGGTGGAATGAGCAGTTCTTC. It translates to CASSDSGVPPLRWNEQFF.